Included here is one T cell receptor (beta chain) sequence, with context. It has no known antigen specificity. Per-base qualities were not stored, and no clone one base away is much larger. Trimming removed 3 bases from V and 4 bases from J, leaving 6 bases between the germline ends. Inclusive of the bounding cysteine and phenylalanine, the CDR3 is 11 residues long. CDR3 DNA is the only sequence kept; it has 33 bases, read in frame from the first base. Looking up the germline V gene yields CDR1 SQVTM and CDR2 ANQGSEA. The sample is drawn from a study of blood T cell repertoires in COVID-19 (dated by TCRdb to about 2020). Notes on the research overall: Samples covering the acute and convalescent phases of COVID-19 were provided by collaborators in the United States, Italy and Spain. The prospective study material was composed of cDNA or gDNA derived from T cells, B-cell-depleted T cells, or PBMCs. Subjects who had been exposed to COVID-19, were actively infected with it, or had recovered from it provided the deeply sampled blood TCRbeta repertoires that made up the dataset. The repertoires were released in a freely available public database intended as a resource for research on the immune response to SARS-CoV-2. Samples were obtained from the ongoing ImmuneRACE study (first 160 participants) and from approximately 1,200 subjects provided by 6 global collaborators. Sample metadata almost always included a de-identified subject ID, COVID-19 status, age in years and sex. Where available, HLA class I and class II types were obtained from metadata supplied by the sample provider rather than from assay-based typing.

Summary of the overall study and its limitations: The quantity of clinical and demographic metadata differed by source and by participant and was supplied without curation.

Participants in the prospective study were aged roughly 18 to 89 years, lived in 24 United States geographic areas, and enrolled through a virtual design. In the prospective study, cohorts were assigned on the basis of participant-reported clinical history obtained from a screening survey and a study questionnaire. Recovered participants in ImmuneRACE Cohort 3 were defined by two consecutive negative NP/OP PCR tests, clearance by a healthcare professional, or resolution of symptoms. In the prospective study, mobile phlebotomists collected whole blood, serum and a nasopharyngeal or oropharyngeal swab from each participant. Additional blood draws and questionnaires over a roughly two-month period could optionally be provided by prospective study participants. Prospective study blood samples were shipped either frozen or at room temperature before DNA extraction. TCRbeta CDR3 regions were amplified from genomic DNA by means of the immunoSEQ Assay, a bias-controlled multiplex PCR. For the original study's pipeline: The number of nucleated cells in each sample was estimated from the amplification of reference gene primers within the assay. To quantify the absolute abundance of each unique TCRbeta CDR3 rearrangement, sequence reads were collapsed and filtered. For each sample, productive Simpson clonality was calculated as the square root of Simpson's diversity index over productive rearrangements. As stored in TCRdb, this immuneACCESS dataset retains in-frame rearrangements with V and J assigned. A fraction of the clones does not appear; measured against another copy, unresolved V genes explain less than half of the discrepancy, and the remainder lacks a known reason. V and J calls and clone size follow that table, whereas D and trimming were derived from the DNA. The sample profile shows around 330,000 clones; about 91% of them were found once. About 8.9% of the sample goes to the ten largest clones.

Sequencing was performed on PBMCs or T cells enriched from blood (not recorded which). Recombination connected TRBV29-1 to TRBJ1-2, with the D gene not clear enough to name. The receptor was derived from a woman in her late teens or twenties who had recovered from COVID-19. The sequence in DNA is TGCAGCGTTGACGGAGGCTATGGCTACACCTTC. Translated, it reads CSVDGGYGYTF. The full variable domain, with segments outside the CDR3 supplied by the reference TRBV29-1 and TRBJ1-2 proteins, appears as SAVISQKPSRDICQRGTSLTIQCQVDSQVTMMFWYRQQPGQSLTLIATANQGSEATYESGFVIDKFPISRPNLTFSTLTVSNMSPEDSSIYLCSVDGGYGYTFGSGTRLTVV.